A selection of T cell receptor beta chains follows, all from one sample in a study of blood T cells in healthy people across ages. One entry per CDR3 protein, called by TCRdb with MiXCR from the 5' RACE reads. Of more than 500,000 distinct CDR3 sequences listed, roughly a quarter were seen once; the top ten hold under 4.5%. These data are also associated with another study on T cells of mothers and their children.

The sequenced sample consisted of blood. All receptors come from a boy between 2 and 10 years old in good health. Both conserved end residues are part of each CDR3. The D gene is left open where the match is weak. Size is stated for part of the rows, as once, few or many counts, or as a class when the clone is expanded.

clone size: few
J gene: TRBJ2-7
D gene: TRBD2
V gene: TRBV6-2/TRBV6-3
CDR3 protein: CASSSGAGGPFHEQYF
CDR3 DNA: TGTGCCAGCAGTTCGGGAGCGGGAGGGCCCTTCCACGAGCAGTACTTC

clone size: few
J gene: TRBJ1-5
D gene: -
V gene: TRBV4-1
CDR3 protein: CASSRDGRLEPQHF
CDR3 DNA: TGCGCCAGCAGCCGGGACGGACGACTGGAGCCCCAGCATTTT

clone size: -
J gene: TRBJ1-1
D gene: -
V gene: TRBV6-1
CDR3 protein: CASWRLDAEAFF
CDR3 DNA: TGTGCCAGCTGGAGGCTAGATGCTGAAGCTTTCTTT

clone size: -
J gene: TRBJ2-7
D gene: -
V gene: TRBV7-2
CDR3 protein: CASSQTAASYEQYF
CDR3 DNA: TGTGCCAGCAGCCAAACTGCAGCCTCCTACGAGCAGTACTTC

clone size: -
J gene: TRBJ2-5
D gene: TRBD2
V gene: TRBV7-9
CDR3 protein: CASRRTSRSQETQYF
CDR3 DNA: TGTGCCAGCAGGCGGACTAGTCGTTCCCAAGAGACCCAGTACTTC

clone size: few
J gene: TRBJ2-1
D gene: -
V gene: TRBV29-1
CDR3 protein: CSVPGPTVGHEQFF
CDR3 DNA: TGCAGCGTTCCCGGACCCACAGTGGGTCATGAGCAGTTCTTC

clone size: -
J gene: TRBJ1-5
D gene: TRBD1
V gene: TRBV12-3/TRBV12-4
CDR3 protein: CASSRQGSQPQHF
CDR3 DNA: TGTGCCAGCAGCAGACAGGGAAGTCAGCCCCAGCATTTT

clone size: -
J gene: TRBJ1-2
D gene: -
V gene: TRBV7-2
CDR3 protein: CASSYAPGRPGYTF
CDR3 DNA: TGTGCCAGCAGCTACGCCCCTGGCAGGCCCGGCTACACCTTC

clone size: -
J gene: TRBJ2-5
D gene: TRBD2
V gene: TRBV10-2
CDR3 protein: CASNLAGGQETQYF
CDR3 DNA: TGCGCCAGCAATCTAGCGGGGGGCCAAGAGACCCAGTACTTC

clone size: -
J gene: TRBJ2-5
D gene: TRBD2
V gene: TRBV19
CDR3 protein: CASSGGSDGEGTQYF
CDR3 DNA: TGTGCCAGTAGTGGGGGAAGCGACGGGGAGGGGACCCAGTACTTC

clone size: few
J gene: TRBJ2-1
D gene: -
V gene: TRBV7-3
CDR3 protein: CASSGLGANEQFF
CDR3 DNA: TGTGCCAGCAGCGGGCTTGGGGCCAATGAGCAGTTCTTC

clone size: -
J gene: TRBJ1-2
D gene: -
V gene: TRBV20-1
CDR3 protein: CSAKRTGGYGYTF
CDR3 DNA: TGCAGTGCTAAACGGACGGGTGGCTATGGCTACACCTTC

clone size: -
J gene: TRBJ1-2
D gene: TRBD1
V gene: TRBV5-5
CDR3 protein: CASSFLGTVYGYTF
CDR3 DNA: TGTGCCAGCAGCTTTCTCGGGACAGTCTATGGTTACACCTTC

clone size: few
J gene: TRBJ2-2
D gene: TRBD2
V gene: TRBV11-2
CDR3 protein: CASSYRTSGRKGGELFF
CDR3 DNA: TGTGCCAGCAGCTATCGGACTAGCGGGAGGAAAGGCGGGGAGCTGTTTTTT

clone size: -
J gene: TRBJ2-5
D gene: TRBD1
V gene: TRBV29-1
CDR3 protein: CSVENDRAETQYF
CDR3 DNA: TGCAGCGTTGAGAACGACAGGGCAGAGACCCAGTACTTC

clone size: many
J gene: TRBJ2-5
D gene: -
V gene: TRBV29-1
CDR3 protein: CSVDHGVQETQYF
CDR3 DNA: TGCAGCGTTGACCATGGAGTGCAAGAGACCCAGTACTTC

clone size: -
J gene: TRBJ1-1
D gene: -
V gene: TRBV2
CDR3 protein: CASSTPAVNTEAFF
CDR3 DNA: TGTGCCAGCAGTACCCCAGCTGTGAACACTGAAGCTTTCTTT

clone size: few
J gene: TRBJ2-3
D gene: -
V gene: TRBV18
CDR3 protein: CASSPPLGKPSTDTQYF
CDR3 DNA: TGTGCCAGCTCACCACCGCTCGGAAAGCCTAGCACAGATACGCAGTATTTT

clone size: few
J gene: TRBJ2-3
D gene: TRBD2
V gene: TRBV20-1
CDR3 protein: CSARTLAGYTDTQYF
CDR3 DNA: TGCAGTGCTAGAACTTTAGCGGGGTACACAGATACGCAGTATTTT

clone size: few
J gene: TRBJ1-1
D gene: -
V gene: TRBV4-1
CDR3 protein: CASSQARGGFAEAFF
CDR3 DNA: TGCGCCAGCAGCCAAGCCCGGGGGGGGTTCGCTGAAGCTTTCTTT

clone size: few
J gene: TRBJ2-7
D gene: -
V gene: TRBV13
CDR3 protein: CASSQRTSYEQYF
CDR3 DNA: TGTGCCAGCAGCCAGCGGACCTCCTACGAGCAGTACTTT

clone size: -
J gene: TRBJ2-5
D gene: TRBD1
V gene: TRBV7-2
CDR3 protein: CASSSRTGGEETQYF
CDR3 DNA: TGTGCCAGCAGCTCAAGGACAGGGGGAGAGGAGACCCAGTACTTC

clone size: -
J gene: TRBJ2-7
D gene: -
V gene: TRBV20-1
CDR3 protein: CSARGGTIPSNYEQYF
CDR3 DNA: TGCAGCGCTAGGGGTGGGACAATCCCATCCAACTACGAGCAGTACTTC

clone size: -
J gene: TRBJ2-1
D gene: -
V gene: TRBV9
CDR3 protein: CASSVALAPGANYNEQFF
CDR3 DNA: TGTGCCAGCAGCGTAGCCCTAGCACCGGGAGCTAACTACAATGAGCAGTTCTTC

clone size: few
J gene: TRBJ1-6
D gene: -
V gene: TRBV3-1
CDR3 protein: CASSPMTGKNSPLHF
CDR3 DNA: TGTGCCAGCAGCCCAATGACAGGAAAAAATTCACCCCTCCACTTT

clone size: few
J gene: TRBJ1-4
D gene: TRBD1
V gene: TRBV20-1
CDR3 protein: CSAGTGEKLFF
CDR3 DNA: TGCAGTGCTGGGACAGGGGAAAAACTGTTTTTT

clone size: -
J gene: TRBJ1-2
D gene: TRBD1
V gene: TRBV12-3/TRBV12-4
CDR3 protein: CASSSGTGAYGYTF
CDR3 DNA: TGTGCCAGCAGTTCCGGGACAGGGGCATATGGCTACACCTTC

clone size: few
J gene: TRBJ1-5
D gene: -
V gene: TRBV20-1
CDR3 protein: CSARGRTENQPQHF
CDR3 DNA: TGCAGTGCTAGAGGTCGGACGGAGAATCAGCCCCAGCATTTT

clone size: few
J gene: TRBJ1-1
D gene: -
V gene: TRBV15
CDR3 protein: CATSENRDRTEAFF
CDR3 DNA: TGTGCCACCAGCGAGAATCGGGACCGCACTGAAGCTTTCTTT

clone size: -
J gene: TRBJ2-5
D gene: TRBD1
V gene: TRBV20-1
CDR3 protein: CSAFPGQGRQTQYF
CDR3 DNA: TGCAGTGCTTTTCCGGGACAGGGAAGGCAGACCCAGTACTTC

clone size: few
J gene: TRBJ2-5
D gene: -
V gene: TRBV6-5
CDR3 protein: CASSRGARGAETQYF
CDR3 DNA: TGTGCCAGCAGTAGGGGGGCTCGGGGGGCAGAGACCCAGTACTTC

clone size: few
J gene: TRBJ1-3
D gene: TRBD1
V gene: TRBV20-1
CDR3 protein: CSAEGRDSRAAGNTIYF
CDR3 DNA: TGCAGTGCAGAGGGCCGGGACAGCCGGGCAGCTGGAAACACCATATATTTT

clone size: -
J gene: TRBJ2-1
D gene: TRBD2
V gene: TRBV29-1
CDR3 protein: CSVVPISGSSGNEQFF
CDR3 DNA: TGCAGCGTCGTCCCGATTAGCGGGAGTAGTGGCAATGAGCAGTTCTTC

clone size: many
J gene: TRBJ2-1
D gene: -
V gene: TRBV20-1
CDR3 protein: CSARGSGDNEQFF
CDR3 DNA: TGCAGTGCTAGAGGGTCCGGAGACAATGAGCAGTTCTTC

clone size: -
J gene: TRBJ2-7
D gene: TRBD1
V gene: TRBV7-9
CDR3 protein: CASNSDRGSYEQYF
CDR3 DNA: TGTGCCAGCAACTCGGACAGGGGTTCCTACGAGCAGTACTTC

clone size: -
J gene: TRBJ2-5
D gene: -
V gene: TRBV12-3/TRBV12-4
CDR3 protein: CDSTPPGAEETQYF
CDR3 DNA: TGTGACAGCACCCCGCCAGGTGCGGAAGAGACCCAGTACTTC

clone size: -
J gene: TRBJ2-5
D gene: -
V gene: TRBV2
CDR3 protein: CASSGLGAETQYF
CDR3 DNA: TGTGCCAGCAGTGGACTAGGTGCAGAGACCCAGTACTTC

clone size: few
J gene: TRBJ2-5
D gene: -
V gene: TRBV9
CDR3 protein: CASSLSDQETQYF
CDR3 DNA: TGTGCCAGCAGCCTAAGCGATCAAGAGACCCAGTACTTC

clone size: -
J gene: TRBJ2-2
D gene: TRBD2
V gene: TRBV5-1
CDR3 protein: CASSPGLAGGNTGELFF
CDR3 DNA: TGCGCCAGCAGCCCCGGACTAGCGGGAGGGAACACCGGGGAGCTGTTTTTT

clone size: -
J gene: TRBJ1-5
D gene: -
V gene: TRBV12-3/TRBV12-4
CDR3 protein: CASSSGPLGSNQPQHF
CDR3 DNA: TGTGCCAGCAGTTCCGGACCCCTAGGAAGCAATCAGCCCCAGCATTTT

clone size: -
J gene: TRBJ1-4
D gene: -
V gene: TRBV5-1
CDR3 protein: CASSLDTPATNEKLFF
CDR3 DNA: TGCGCCAGCAGCTTGGACACCCCGGCAACTAATGAAAAACTGTTTTTT

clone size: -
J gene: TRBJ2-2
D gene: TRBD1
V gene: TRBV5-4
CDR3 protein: CATTSPGQGNTGELFF
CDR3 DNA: TGTGCCACCACTTCCCCGGGACAGGGAAACACCGGGGAGCTGTTTTTT

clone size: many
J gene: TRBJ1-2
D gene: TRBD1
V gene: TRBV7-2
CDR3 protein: CASSFQGAGGYTF
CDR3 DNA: TGTGCCAGCAGCTTCCAGGGGGCGGGCGGCTACACCTTC

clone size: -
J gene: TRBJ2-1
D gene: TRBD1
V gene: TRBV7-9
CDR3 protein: CASSPRQGMSYNEQFF
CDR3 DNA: TGTGCCAGCAGCCCTCGACAGGGGATGTCCTACAATGAGCAGTTCTTC

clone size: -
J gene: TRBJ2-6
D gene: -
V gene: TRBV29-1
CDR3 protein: CSVEMDTSGANVLTF
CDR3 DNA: TGCAGCGTTGAAATGGACACCTCTGGGGCCAACGTCCTGACTTTC

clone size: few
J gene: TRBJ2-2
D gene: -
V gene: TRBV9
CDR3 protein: CASSVHEAQNTGELFF
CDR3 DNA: TGTGCCAGCAGCGTCCATGAAGCACAGAACACCGGGGAGCTGTTTTTT

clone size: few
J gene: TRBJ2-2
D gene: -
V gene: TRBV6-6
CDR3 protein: CASNHQNTGELFF
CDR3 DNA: TGTGCCAGCAACCACCAGAACACCGGGGAGCTGTTTTTT